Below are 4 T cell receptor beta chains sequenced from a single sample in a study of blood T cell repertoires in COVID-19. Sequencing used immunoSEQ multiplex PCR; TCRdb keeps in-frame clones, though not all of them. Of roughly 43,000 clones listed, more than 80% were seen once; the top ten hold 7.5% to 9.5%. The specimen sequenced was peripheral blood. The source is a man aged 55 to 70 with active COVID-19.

The CDR3 DNA reads as TGTGCCAGCAGCGTAGCGACTAGCGGGAGGTCAGGGGAGCTGTTTTTT. The encoded protein is CASSVATSGRSGELFF. The genes are TRBV9 and TRBJ2-2, with 13 bases matching TRBD2. The CDR3 covers 16 residues. Germline CDR1 SGDLS, CDR2 YYNGEE. V trimming: 0 bases; J trimming: 8 bases; junction bases outside the gene matches: 4.

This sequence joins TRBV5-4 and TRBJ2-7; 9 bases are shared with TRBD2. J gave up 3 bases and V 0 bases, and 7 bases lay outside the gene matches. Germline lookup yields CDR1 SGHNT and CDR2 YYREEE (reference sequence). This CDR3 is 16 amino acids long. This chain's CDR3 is CASSLAGGLAHYEQYF. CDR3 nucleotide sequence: TGTGCCAGCAGCTTGGCGGGGGGACTAGCTCACTACGAGCAGTACTTC.

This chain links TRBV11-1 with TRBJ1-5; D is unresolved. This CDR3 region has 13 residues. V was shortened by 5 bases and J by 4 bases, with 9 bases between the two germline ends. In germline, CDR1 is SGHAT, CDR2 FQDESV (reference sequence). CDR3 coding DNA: TGTGCCAGCAGCCGAGATCGTAATCAGCCCCAGCATTTT. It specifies CASSRDRNQPQHF.

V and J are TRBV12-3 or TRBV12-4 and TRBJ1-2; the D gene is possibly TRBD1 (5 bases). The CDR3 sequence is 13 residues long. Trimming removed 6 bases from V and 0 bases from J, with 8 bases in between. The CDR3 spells CASRAGSNYGYTF. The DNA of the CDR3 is TGTGCCAGCAGGGCAGGGTCTAACTATGGCTACACCTTC.